These 25 T cell receptor beta chains share one sample of origin, sequenced in a study of blood T cell repertoires in COVID-19. Sequenced by immunoSEQ multiplex PCR; TCRdb stores in-frame clones only, minus some. In the table there are roughly 150,000 clones, approximately 85% of which are singletons. Sequencing input: peripheral blood. The source of these receptors is a man older than 75 with COVID-19, enrolled during active disease.

The chain carries TRBV18 and TRBJ2-7; D is possibly TRBD1 (6 bases). Trimming left V 2 bases short and J 4 bases short, with 9 bases between. The germline gives CDR1 KGHSH, CDR2 LQKENI. The CDR3 is 13 residues long. The CDR3 DNA follows: TGTGCCAGCTCACCAAACAGGGAATACGAGCAGTACTTC. Its translation is CASSPNREYEQYF.

The CDR3 DNA is TGTGCCAGCAGTACGCCGACAGGGGGCACTGGAAACACCATATATTTT. Translated, it gives CASSTPTGGTGNTIYF. The gene calls are TRBV2 and TRBJ1-3; TRBD1 aligns across 10 bases. The CDR3 is made up of 16 amino acids. The V gene's germline CDR1 is SNHLY and CDR2 FYNNEI. The J segment lost 2 bases and the V segment lost 5 bases, leaving 6 bases of the junction unmatched.

This chain connects TRBV25-1 to TRBJ2-4, with D perhaps TRBD2 (6 bases). CDR1 is MGHDK, CDR2 SYGVNS, per germline. Trimming removed 3 bases from V and 6 bases from J, with 15 bases in between. The CDR3 extends over 15 amino acids. The CDR3, as DNA: TGTGCCAGCAGTGAGGTCGGGGGAGGTGGAAACATTCAGTACTTC. Protein: CASSEVGGGGNIQYF.

The chain couples TRBV19 to TRBJ2-7; 9 bases map to TRBD1. The CDR3 loop spans 12 amino acids. Germline trimming cut 5 bases from V and 4 bases from J; bases unmatched to any gene: 0. The germline CDR1 and CDR2 sequences are LNHDA and SQIVND (reference sequence). The CDR3 loop is CASSGTGYEQYF. The DNA for the CDR3 is TGTGCCAGTAGTGGGACAGGGTACGAGCAGTACTTC. Combining the CDR3 with reference TRBV19 and TRBJ2-7 gives the whole variable domain DGGITQSPKYLFRKEGQNVTLSCEQNLNHDAMYWYRQDPGQGLRLIYYSQIVNDFQKGDIAEGYSVSREKKESFPLTVTSAQKNPTAFYLCASSGTGYEQYFGPGTRLTVT.

The chain uses TRBV11-2 and TRBJ1-2; D call uncertain. The CDR3 is 13 residues long. Germline V lookup: CDR1 SGHAT, CDR2 FQNNGV. Between the trimmed V and J ends, which lost 5 bases and 6 bases, there was a span of 13 bases. The CDR3 DNA follows: TGTGCCAGCAGCCCCCCGATAAGCAATGGCTACACCTTC. Translated: CASSPPISNGYTF.

V usage is TRBV6-2 or TRBV6-3 and J usage is TRBJ2-3, with D unresolved. The CDR3 spans 14 residues. V lost 2 bases, J lost 6 bases, and 12 bases lay in between. CDR1 and CDR2 (germline): MNHEY, SVGEGT. CDR3 in DNA: TGTGCCAGCAGTTACGATAGTGCTAGGGATACGCAGTATTTT. It is translated as CASSYDSARDTQYF.

This chain links TRBV11-3 with TRBJ1-2, with 7 bases that match TRBD1. CDR1 and CDR2 (germline): SGHNT, YENEEA. V shed 3 bases, J shed 6 bases, and the junction held 1 base outside the gene matches. The CDR3 is 12 amino acids. The CDR3 spells CASSLTGNGYTF. CDR3 nucleotide sequence: TGTGCCAGCAGCTTGACAGGGAATGGCTACACCTTC.

The gene calls are TRBV5-6 and TRBJ1-2, with 9 bases identical to TRBD1. V trimming: 4 bases; J trimming: 5 bases; junction bases outside the gene matches: 9. CDR1 SGHDT and CDR2 YYEEEE come from the germline V gene. The CDR3 is made up of 15 amino acids. The CDR3 nucleotides read TGTGCCAGCAGCACCGACAGGGGGAATTTGTATGGCTACACCTTC. Residues: CASSTDRGNLYGYTF.

The V call is TRBV4-1, the J call TRBJ1-5; D is unclear. V shed 0 bases and J shed 2 bases, with 14 bases lying between them. Germline assignment: CDR1 MGHRA and CDR2 YSYEKL. There are 17 residues in the CDR3. CDR3 DNA: TGCGCCAGCAGCCAAGATTACCTTTCCCGCGGCAATCAGCCCCAGCATTTT. Translating gives CASSQDYLSRGNQPQHF.

The J gene is TRBJ1-6, the V gene TRBV10-3; 11 positions match TRBD1. This CDR3 region has 14 residues. Germline V gene data show CDR1 as ENHRY and CDR2 as SYGVKD. The V and J ends lost 2 bases and 9 bases, in that order; junction bases with no gene match: 0. In nucleotides, the CDR3 is TGTGCCATCAGTGAGGGGACAGGGGGTTCACCCCTCCACTTT. Translated: CAISEGTGGSPLHF.

The V call is TRBV5-4, the J call TRBJ2-1; D is possibly TRBD2 (6 bases). V was cut by 4 bases and J by 9 bases, with 14 bases left in between. The V gene's germline CDR1 is SGHNT and CDR2 YYREEE (reference sequence). The CDR3 runs to 13 residues. CDR3 loop: CASSQFLEGEQFF. The CDR3 bases are TGTGCCAGCAGCCAATTTCTGGAGGGTGAGCAGTTCTTC.

Points on this clone: Other DNA sequences in this specimen translate into the identical CDR3. The chain recombines TRBV12-3 or TRBV12-4 with TRBJ1-1, with 7 bases identical to TRBD1. V shed 6 bases, J shed 3 bases, and the junction held 4 bases outside the gene matches. The CDR3 covers 13 residues. CDR3 protein: CASSQTGYTEAFF. CDR3 nucleotide sequence: TGTGCCAGCAGCCAGACAGGGTACACTGAAGCTTTCTTT.

By sample fraction, this clone is medium-sized. This chain links TRBV5-4 with TRBJ2-2; 8 bases agree with TRBD1. The length of the CDR3 is 16 residues. Germline values: CDR1 SGHNT, CDR2 YYREEE (reference sequence). The junction had 6 bases not matched to a gene; V was cut back by 5 bases and J by 0 bases. CDR3 sequence reads: CASSNRGSANTGELFF. The CDR3, as DNA: TGTGCCAGCAGTAACAGGGGGAGCGCGAACACCGGGGAGCTGTTTTTT.

V usage is TRBV27 and J usage is TRBJ1-2; D ambiguous. This CDR3 contains 12 residues. V lost 5 bases to trimming and J lost 5 bases, with 9 bases between them. CDR1 and CDR2 (germline): MNHEY, SMNVEV (reference sequence). The CDR3 sequence is CASSPRGYGYTF. CDR3 coding DNA: TGTGCCAGCAGTCCCCGCGGGTATGGCTACACCTTC.

The chain has TRBV5-4 and TRBJ1-1; possibly TRBD1 for D (6 bases). Trimming left V 4 bases short and J 4 bases short, with 14 bases between. The CDR3 loop spans 14 amino acids. CDR1 SGHNT and CDR2 YYREEE come from the germline V gene (reference sequence). DNA for the CDR3: TGTGCCAGCAGCCCCCGGGACACCCTCACTGAAGCTTTCTTT. Translation: CASSPRDTLTEAFF.

The V call is TRBV27, the J call TRBJ1-6; a weak D match, TRBD1 (6 bases). Germline CDR1 MNHEY, CDR2 SMNVEV (reference sequence). Trimming took 4 bases from V and 10 from J, leaving 17 bases between them. The CDR3 contains 15 residues. CDR3: CASSSRGHTKSPLHF. The DNA for the CDR3 is TGTGCCAGCAGTTCTCGGGGACATACGAAATCACCCCTCCACTTT.

Note on this clone: Other DNA sequences from this sample encode an identical CDR3 as well. This sequence joins TRBV7-9 and TRBJ1-2, with TRBD1 matching over 8 bases. Germline V gene sequence: CDR1 SEHNR, CDR2 FQNEAQ (reference sequence). V lost 1 base and J lost 4; bases outside the gene matches: 2. The CDR3 sequence is 14 residues long. The CDR3 region has the DNA TGTGCCAGCAGCTTAGGCGACAGGGGCTATGGCTACACCTTC. Amino acid sequence: CASSLGDRGYGYTF. Variable domain in full (rest from reference TRBV7-9 and TRBJ1-2): DTGVSQNPRHKITKRGQNVTFRCDPISEHNRLYWYRQTLGQGPEFLTYFQNEAQLEKSRLLSDRFSAERPKGSFSTLEIQRTEQGDSAMYLCASSLGDRGYGYTFGSGTRLTVV.

Written as DNA, the CDR3 is TGTGCCACCAGTGATGAACAGGGGTCTGGGGCCAACGTCCTGACTTTC. It yields the protein CATSDEQGSGANVLTF. The chain joins TRBV24-1 to TRBJ2-6, with 7 bases identical to TRBD1. Looked up from germline, CDR1 is KGHDR and CDR2 is SFDVKD. Losses at the gene ends were 3 bases for V and 1 base for J; bases not matched to a gene: 2. The CDR3 runs to 16 residues.

The genes are TRBV20-1 and TRBJ2-3, with D hard to call. The germline gives CDR1 DFQATT, CDR2 SNEGSKA (reference sequence). The CDR3 extends over 15 amino acids. The V end was cut by 3 bases, the J end by 2 bases, with 15 bases between. CDR3 sequence reads: CSASSSQDDTDTQYF. The CDR3 DNA sequence: TGCAGTGCTAGTTCGTCTCAGGATGACACAGATACGCAGTATTTT.

This chain connects TRBV10-1 to TRBJ2-1, with 8 bases matching TRBD2. This CDR3 contains 13 residues. Per germline, CDR1 WNHNN and CDR2 SYGVQD (reference sequence). The V segment lost 2 bases and the J segment 6 bases; nucleotides outside the gene matches: 0. The CDR3 bases are TGCGCCAGCAGTGAGAGCGGGGGCAATGAGCAGTTCTTC. This codes for CASSESGGNEQFF.

This rearrangement joins TRBV5-5 to TRBJ2-1; TRBD2 is a possible D gene (7 bases). The CDR3 sequence is 15 residues long. The V end was cut by 6 bases, the J end by 7 bases, with 20 bases between. The germline V gene has CDR1 SGHKS and CDR2 YYEKEE (reference sequence). This chain's CDR3 is CASTYLPGGDNEQFF. The CDR3 DNA follows: TGTGCCAGCACCTATCTCCCGGGGGGCGATAATGAGCAGTTCTTC.

The chain links TRBV19 to TRBJ2-6, with D perhaps TRBD1 (6 bases). Per the germline V gene, CDR1 is LNHDA and CDR2 is SQIVND (reference sequence). This CDR3 has 17 residues. Trimming pared 7 bases from V and 0 bases from J, leaving 16 bases between. CDR3 sequence: CASMGTLLSSGANVLTF. For the CDR3, the DNA is TGTGCCAGTATGGGGACACTCCTAAGCTCTGGGGCCAACGTCCTGACTTTC.

This chain connects TRBV5-6 to TRBJ1-5, with D perhaps TRBD1 (5 bases). With 4 bases removed from V and 6 bases from J, the gap between germline ends came to 14 bases. The CDR3 spans 14 residues. Germline V CDR1 and CDR2: SGHDT, YYEEEE. CDR3: CASSRGAGGQPQHF. CDR3 sequence (DNA): TGTGCCAGCAGCCGCGGGGCCGGGGGTCAGCCCCAGCATTTT.

V is TRBV7-2 and J is TRBJ2-5; TRBD2 matches at 8 bases. Germline CDR1 and CDR2: SGHTA and FQGNSA. The CDR3 totals 15 residues. V was clipped by 0 bases and J by 4 bases; unmatched bases: 4. The CDR3 region is CASSLARLARETQYF. The CDR3 DNA reads as TGTGCCAGCAGCTTAGCCCGACTAGCGCGAGAGACCCAGTACTTC.

The rearrangement uses TRBV5-4 and TRBJ2-7; TRBD2 matches 12 bases. Germline lookup yields CDR1 SGHNT and CDR2 YYREEE (reference sequence). The CDR3 consists of 16 residues. Unmatched junction bases numbered 5, after V lost 4 bases and J lost 0 bases. The CDR3, as DNA: TGTGCCAGCAGCCACCCTAGCGGGGGGGCCTCCTACGAGCAGTACTTC. Its protein is CASSHPSGGASYEQYF.